This TCR beta chain appears in the sequencing data of a study of OX40 agonist ivuxolimab in advanced cancers. Sequenced by immunoSEQ multiplex PCR; TCRdb stores in-frame clones only, minus some. The sample holds about 80,000 clones, 80% to 95% seen once. Sequencing used CD4+ or CD8+ T cells sorted from blood, obtained in a trial of the OX40 agonist ivuxolimab. The clonotype comes from an adult with an advanced solid tumor such as melanoma, head and neck, liver or kidney cancer.

CDR3 protein: CASSFTGGFEQFF. The CDR3 DNA reads TGTGCCAGCAGCTTTACAGGGGGGTTTGAGCAGTTCTTC. The chain recombines TRBV11-2 with TRBJ2-1; TRBD1 matches at 8 bases. The CDR3 extends over 13 amino acids. V lost 3 bases, J lost 9 bases, and 4 bases stayed unmatched. CDR1 and CDR2 (germline): SGHAT, FQNNGV. Drawing the rest from reference TRBV11-2 and TRBJ2-1, the complete variable domain is EAGVAQSPRYKIIEKRQSVAFWCNPISGHATLYWYQQILGQGPKLLIQFQNNGVVDDSQLPKDRFSAERLKGVDSTLKIQPAKLEDSAVYLCASSFTGGFEQFFGPGTRLTVL.